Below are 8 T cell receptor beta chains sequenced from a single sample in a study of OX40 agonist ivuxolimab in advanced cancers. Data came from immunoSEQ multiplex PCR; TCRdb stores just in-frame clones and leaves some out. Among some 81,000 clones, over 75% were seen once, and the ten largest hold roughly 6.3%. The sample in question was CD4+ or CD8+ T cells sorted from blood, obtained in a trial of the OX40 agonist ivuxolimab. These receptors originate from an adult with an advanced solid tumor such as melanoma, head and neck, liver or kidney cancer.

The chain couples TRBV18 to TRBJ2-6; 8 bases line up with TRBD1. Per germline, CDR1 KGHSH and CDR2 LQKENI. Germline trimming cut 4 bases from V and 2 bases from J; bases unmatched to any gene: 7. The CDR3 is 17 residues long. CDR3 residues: CASSLRQGKTGANVLTF. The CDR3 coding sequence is TGTGCCAGCTCACTGCGACAGGGGAAGACTGGGGCCAACGTCCTGACTTTC.

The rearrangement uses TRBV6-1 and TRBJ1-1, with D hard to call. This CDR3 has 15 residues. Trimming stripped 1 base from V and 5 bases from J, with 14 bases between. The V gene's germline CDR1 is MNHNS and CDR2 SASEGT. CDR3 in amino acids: CASSEVGRSRTEAFF. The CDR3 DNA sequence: TGTGCCAGCAGTGAAGTTGGTCGTTCAAGAACTGAAGCTTTCTTT.

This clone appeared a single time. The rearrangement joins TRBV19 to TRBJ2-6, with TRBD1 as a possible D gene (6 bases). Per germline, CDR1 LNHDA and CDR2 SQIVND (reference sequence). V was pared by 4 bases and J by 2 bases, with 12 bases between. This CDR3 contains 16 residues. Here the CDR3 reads CASSSDEGAGANVLTF. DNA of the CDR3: TGTGCCAGTAGTAGTGACGAGGGGGCTGGGGCCAACGTCCTGACTTTC.

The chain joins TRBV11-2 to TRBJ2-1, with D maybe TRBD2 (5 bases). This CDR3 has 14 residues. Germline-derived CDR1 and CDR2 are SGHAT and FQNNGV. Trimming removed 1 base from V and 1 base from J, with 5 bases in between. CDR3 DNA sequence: TGTGCCAGCAGCTTAGGAGGGTCCTACAATGAGCAGTTCTTC. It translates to CASSLGGSYNEQFF.

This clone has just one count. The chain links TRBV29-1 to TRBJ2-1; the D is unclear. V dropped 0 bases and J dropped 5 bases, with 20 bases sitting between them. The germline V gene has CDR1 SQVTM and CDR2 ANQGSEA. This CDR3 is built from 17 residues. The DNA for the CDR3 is TGCAGCGTTGAAGAGGTTCTTGGAAACTTAGGACACAATGAGCAGTTCTTC. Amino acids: CSVEEVLGNLGHNEQFF.

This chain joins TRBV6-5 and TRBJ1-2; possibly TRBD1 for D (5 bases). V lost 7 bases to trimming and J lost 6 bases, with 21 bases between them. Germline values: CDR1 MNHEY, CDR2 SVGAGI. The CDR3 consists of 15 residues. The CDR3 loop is CASTSPRDGTNGYTF. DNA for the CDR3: TGTGCCAGCACCTCCCCAAGGGACGGGACTAATGGCTACACCTTC.

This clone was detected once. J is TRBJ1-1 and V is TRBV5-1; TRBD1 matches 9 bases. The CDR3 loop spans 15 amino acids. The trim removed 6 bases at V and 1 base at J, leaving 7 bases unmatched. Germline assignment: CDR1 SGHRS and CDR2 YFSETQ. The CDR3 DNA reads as TGCGCCAGCACCTACAGGGGGCGATCGAACACTGAAGCTTTCTTT. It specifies CASTYRGRSNTEAFF.

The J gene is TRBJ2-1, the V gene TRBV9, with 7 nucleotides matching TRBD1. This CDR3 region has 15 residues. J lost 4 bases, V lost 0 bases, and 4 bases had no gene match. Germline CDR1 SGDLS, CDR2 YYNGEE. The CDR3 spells CASSVGQGVYNEQFF. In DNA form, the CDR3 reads TGTGCCAGCAGCGTAGGGCAGGGGGTATACAATGAGCAGTTCTTC.